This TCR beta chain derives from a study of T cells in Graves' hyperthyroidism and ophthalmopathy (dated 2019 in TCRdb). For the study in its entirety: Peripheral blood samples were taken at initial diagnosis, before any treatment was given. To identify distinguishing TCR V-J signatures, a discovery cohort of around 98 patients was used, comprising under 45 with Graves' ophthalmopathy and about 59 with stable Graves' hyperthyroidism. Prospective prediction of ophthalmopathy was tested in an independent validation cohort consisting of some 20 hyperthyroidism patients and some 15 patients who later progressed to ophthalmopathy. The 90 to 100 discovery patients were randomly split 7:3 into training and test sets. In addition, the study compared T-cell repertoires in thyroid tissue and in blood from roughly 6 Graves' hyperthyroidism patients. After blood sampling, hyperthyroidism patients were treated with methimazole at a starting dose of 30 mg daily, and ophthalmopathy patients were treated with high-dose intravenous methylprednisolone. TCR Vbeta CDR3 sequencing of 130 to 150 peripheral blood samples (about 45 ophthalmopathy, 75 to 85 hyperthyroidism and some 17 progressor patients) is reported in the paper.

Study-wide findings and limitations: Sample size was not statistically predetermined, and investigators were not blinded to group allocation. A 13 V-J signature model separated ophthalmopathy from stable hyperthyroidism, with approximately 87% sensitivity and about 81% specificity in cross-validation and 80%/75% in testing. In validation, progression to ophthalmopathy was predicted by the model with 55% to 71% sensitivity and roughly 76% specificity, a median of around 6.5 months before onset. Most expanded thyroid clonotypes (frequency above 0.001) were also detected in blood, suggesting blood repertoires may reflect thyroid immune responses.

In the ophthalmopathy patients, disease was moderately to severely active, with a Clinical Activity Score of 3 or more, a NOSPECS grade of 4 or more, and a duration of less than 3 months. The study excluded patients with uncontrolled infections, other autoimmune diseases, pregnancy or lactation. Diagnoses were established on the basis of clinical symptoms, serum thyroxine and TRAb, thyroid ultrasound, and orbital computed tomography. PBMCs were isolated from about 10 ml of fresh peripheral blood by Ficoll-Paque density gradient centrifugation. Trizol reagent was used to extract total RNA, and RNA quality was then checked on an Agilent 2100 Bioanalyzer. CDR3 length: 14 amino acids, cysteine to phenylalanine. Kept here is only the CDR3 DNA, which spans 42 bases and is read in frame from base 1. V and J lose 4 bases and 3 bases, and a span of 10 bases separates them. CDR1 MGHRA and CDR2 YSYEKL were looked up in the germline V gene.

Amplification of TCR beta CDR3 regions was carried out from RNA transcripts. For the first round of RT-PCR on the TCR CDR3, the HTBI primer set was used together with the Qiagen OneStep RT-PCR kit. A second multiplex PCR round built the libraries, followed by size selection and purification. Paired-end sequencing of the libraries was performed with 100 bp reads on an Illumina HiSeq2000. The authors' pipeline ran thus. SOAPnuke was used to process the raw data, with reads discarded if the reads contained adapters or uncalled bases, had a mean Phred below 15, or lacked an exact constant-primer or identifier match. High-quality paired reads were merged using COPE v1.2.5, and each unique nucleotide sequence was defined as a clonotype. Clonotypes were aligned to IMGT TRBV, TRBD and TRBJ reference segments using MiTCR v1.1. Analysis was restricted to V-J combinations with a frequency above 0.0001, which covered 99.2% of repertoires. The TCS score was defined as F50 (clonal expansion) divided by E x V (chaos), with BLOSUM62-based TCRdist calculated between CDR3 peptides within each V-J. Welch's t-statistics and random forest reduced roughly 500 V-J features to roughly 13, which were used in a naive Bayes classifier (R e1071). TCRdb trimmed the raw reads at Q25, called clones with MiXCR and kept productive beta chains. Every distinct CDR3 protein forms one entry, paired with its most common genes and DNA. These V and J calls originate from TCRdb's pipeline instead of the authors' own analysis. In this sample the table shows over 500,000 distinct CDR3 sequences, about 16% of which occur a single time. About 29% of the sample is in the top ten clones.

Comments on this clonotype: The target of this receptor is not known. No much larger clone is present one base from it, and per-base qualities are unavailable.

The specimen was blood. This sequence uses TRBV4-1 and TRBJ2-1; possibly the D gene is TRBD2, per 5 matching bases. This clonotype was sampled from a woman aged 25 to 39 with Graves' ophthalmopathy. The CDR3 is CASSPGLFYNEQFF. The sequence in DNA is TGCGCCAGCAGCCCAGGACTTTTCTACAATGAGCAGTTCTTC.